The 23 T cell receptor beta chains reported below all come from one sample, sequenced in a study of CD8 T cells in ankylosing spondylitis. Study-wide results and limits: Characteristic, it appeared, of ankylosing spondylitis blood was a TCR beta motif of several highly homologous variants.

Via MiXCR, TCRdb re-called the 5' RACE reads, giving one row per CDR3 protein. Found here are around 770,000 distinct CDR3 sequences, around 11% of them singletons; the top ten hold more than 0.5%. No antigen is known for these receptors. Sequences were obtained from blood, either unsorted or a sorted T cell fraction (not recorded which). The receptor source for this set is a male donor with ankylosing spondylitis.

The V call is TRBV5-1, the J call TRBJ2-1; D perhaps matches TRBD1 (6 bases). Germline V gene data show CDR1 as SGHRS and CDR2 as YFSETQ. V was pared by 5 bases and J by 6 bases, with 21 bases between. This CDR3 region has 16 residues. The CDR3 DNA reads TGCGCCAGCAGTTATTTTACAGGGTTGGCGTTCAATGAGCAGTTCTTC. Residues: CASSYFTGLAFNEQFF.

In this sample, this clonotype turned up a few times. The chain uses TRBV12-3 or TRBV12-4 and TRBJ1-2; D call uncertain. Trimming shortened V by 6 bases and J by 7 bases, and 18 bases separated the two germline ends. The CDR3 is made up of 14 amino acids. Written as DNA, the CDR3 is TGTGCCAGCAGAAATATGAGATTTGGTGGTGGCTACACCTTC. Translating gives CASRNMRFGGGYTF.

This sequence joins TRBV4-2 and TRBJ1-1; D is uncertain. The V end was cut by 0 bases, the J end by 0 bases, with 11 bases between. The CDR3 totals 16 residues. CDR1 LGHNA and CDR2 YNFKEQ come from the germline V gene. The CDR3 DNA reads TGTGCCAGCAGCCAAGATTCGCTTTCCATGAACACTGAAGCTTTCTTT. Protein sequence: CASSQDSLSMNTEAFF.

The CDR3 here is CASSYASRGTGELFF. The CDR3 region has the DNA TGTGCCAGCAGTTACGCCTCGCGGGGAACCGGGGAGCTGTTTTTT. The chain uses TRBV6-5 and TRBJ2-2; D may be TRBD2 (6 bases). The CDR3 totals 15 residues. In germline, CDR1 is MNHEY, CDR2 SVGAGI. Trimming removed 2 bases from V and 5 bases from J, with 12 bases in between.

This clonotype was observed a handful of times. The V gene is TRBV4-1, the J gene TRBJ2-1; the D gene is possibly TRBD2 (6 bases). The V and J ends lost 8 bases and 8 bases respectively, with 13 bases between them. CDR1 MGHRA and CDR2 YSYEKL come from the germline V gene. CDR3 length: 12 amino acids. Here the CDR3 reads CASGGAPHEQFF. CDR3 nucleotides: TGCGCCAGCGGAGGGGCGCCCCATGAGCAGTTCTTC.

The chain links TRBV20-1 to TRBJ1-5; no clear D gene. CDR1 is DFQATT, CDR2 SNEGSKA, per germline (reference sequence). Deletions cut 3 bases from V and 8 bases from J, with 8 bases between. CDR3 length equals 11 residues. The CDR3 protein is CSASDAEPQHF. As DNA, the CDR3 is TGCAGTGCTAGCGACGCTGAGCCCCAGCATTTT.

This chain connects TRBV5-1 to TRBJ2-1; 11 nucleotides match TRBD2. The V gene end was trimmed by 1 base and the J gene end by 2 bases; junction bases not matched to a gene: 8. The germline CDR1 and CDR2 sequences are SGHRS and YFSETQ. The CDR3 covers 18 residues. For the CDR3, the DNA is TGCGCCAGCAGCTTGATGACTAGCGGGATAGGGACCTACAATGAGCAGTTCTTC. Protein product: CASSLMTSGIGTYNEQFF.

This clonotype was seen more than once but under ten times. The genes are TRBV4-3 and TRBJ2-5; D remains ambiguous. The V gene lost 0 bases and the J gene lost 5 bases, with 10 bases spanning the gap. Germline V lookup: CDR1 LGHNA, CDR2 YSLEER. The CDR3 has 14 residues. As DNA, the CDR3 is TGCGCCAGCAGCCAAGATACGGCGTCGGAGACCCAGTACTTC. It translates to CASSQDTASETQYF.

This clonotype was found many times. The chain uses TRBV11-1 and TRBJ2-1; TRBD1 agrees at 9 bases. The CDR3 contains 18 residues. The V gene end was trimmed by 3 bases and the J gene end by 5 bases; junction bases not matched to a gene: 14. Looked up from germline, CDR1 is SGHAT and CDR2 is FQDESV (reference sequence). The CDR3 DNA is TGTGCCAGCAGCTTCCGAACCGTGGGACAGGGTGTAAACAATGAGCAGTTCTTC. As protein: CASSFRTVGQGVNNEQFF.

There are many counts of this clonotype. This chain uses TRBV12-3 or TRBV12-4 with TRBJ1-2; unclear D gene. CDR3 length: 13 amino acids. V shed 1 base and J shed 8 bases, with 11 bases lying between them. The CDR3 DNA reads TGTGCCAGCAGTTTAGATCTTTTCGGCGGCTACACCTTC. Amino acids: CASSLDLFGGYTF.

The table lists this clonotype with a few counts. The chain uses TRBV20-1 and TRBJ2-2; 9 nucleotides line up with TRBD1. Germline CDR1 and CDR2: DFQATT and SNEGSKA (reference sequence). This CDR3 region has 16 residues. V shed 3 bases, J shed 3 bases, and the junction held 8 bases outside the gene matches. The CDR3 protein is CSARKTGGAHTGELFF. CDR3 in DNA: TGCAGTGCTAGGAAAACAGGGGGCGCGCACACCGGGGAGCTGTTTTTT.

The rearrangement uses TRBV6-1 and TRBJ1-2; tentative D call: TRBD1 (5 bases). Germline loops: CDR1 MNHNS, CDR2 SASEGT. The CDR3 totals 13 residues. The V end lost 6 bases, the J end lost 4 bases, and 12 bases lay between the germline ends. The CDR3 region has the DNA TGTGCCAGCAGCGCCGGGGGGGGCTATGGCTACACCTTC. This codes for CASSAGGGYGYTF.

This clonotype was seen many times. The chain combines TRBV20-1 with TRBJ1-6, with TRBD1 as a possible D gene (5 bases). This CDR3 is 16 amino acids long. V shed 6 bases and J shed 0 bases, with 15 bases lying between them. The germline gives CDR1 DFQATT, CDR2 SNEGSKA (reference sequence). In DNA form, the CDR3 reads TGCAGTGCCCGCCAGGGCGGGAGCTCCTATAATTCACCCCTCCACTTT. It specifies CSARQGGSSYNSPLHF.

A few counts support this clonotype. V gene TRBV7-9 combines with J gene TRBJ1-4, with 7 bases aligning to TRBD1. Losses at the gene ends were 6 bases for V and 5 bases for J; bases not matched to a gene: 9. The CDR3 spans 15 residues. CDR1 and CDR2 (germline): SEHNR, FQNEAQ (reference sequence). The CDR3 coding sequence is TGTGCCAGCAGTCGTTCCGGGACAGTCAATGAAAAACTGTTTTTT. It yields the protein CASSRSGTVNEKLFF.

The chain links TRBV27 to TRBJ1-1, with D perhaps matching TRBD1 (6 bases). CDR1 and CDR2 from the germline V gene are MNHEY and SMNVEV (reference sequence). V was pared by 3 bases and J by 2 bases, with 19 bases between. CDR3 length: 17 residues. CDR3: CASSFGGWGRGNTEAFF. DNA for the CDR3: TGTGCCAGCAGTTTCGGTGGTTGGGGGCGCGGCAACACTGAAGCTTTCTTT.

This clonotype has only a few counts. The J gene is TRBJ2-7, the V gene TRBV10-3; D may be TRBD2 (6 bases). The CDR3 spans 13 residues. V lost 6 bases to trimming and J lost 3 bases, with 12 bases between them. Germline CDR1 is ENHRY and CDR2 is SYGVKD. CDR3 amino acids: CAIRQAGIYEQYF. The CDR3 coding sequence is TGTGCCATCAGGCAGGCGGGAATCTACGAGCAGTACTTC.

The rearrangement uses TRBV20-1 and TRBJ2-7, with D perhaps assigned TRBD1 or TRBD2 (5 bases each). This CDR3 is 15 amino acids long. Germline V gene sequence: CDR1 DFQATT, CDR2 SNEGSKA (reference sequence). Between the trimmed V and J ends, which lost 5 bases and 0 bases, there was a span of 17 bases. Here the CDR3 reads CSAHQGPWSSYEQYF. CDR3 sequence (DNA): TGCAGTGCTCACCAGGGACCCTGGAGCTCCTACGAGCAGTACTTC.

This clonotype was observed a few times. The chain uses TRBV3-1 and TRBJ1-5, with D uncertain. CDR1 is LGHDT and CDR2 is YNNKEL in the germline V gene (reference sequence). This CDR3 region has 12 residues. Trimming took off 0 bases at V and 10 bases at J, with 7 bases between the two ends. This CDR3 reads CASSQEGRPQHF. The CDR3 nucleotides are TGTGCCAGCAGCCAAGAAGGGCGCCCCCAGCATTTT.

The rearrangement links TRBV11-2 to TRBJ2-7; D not certain. The CDR3 runs 12 residues. Between the trimmed V and J ends, which lost 5 bases and 4 bases, there was a span of 9 bases. Per the germline V gene, CDR1 is SGHAT and CDR2 is FQNNGV. The CDR3 DNA reads TGTGCCAGCAGCCCCATCCGGTACGAGCAGTACTTC. Its translation is CASSPIRYEQYF.

This clonotype was counted a few times. V gene TRBV29-1 combines with J gene TRBJ2-7; tentative D call: TRBD2 (5 bases). The CDR3 extends over 13 amino acids. CDR1 is SQVTM and CDR2 is ANQGSEA in the germline V gene. V was trimmed by 4 bases and J by 6 bases, leaving 16 bases between them. This CDR3 reads CSVVPSGVVEQYF. Written as DNA, the CDR3 is TGCAGCGTTGTGCCCTCCGGGGTAGTCGAGCAGTACTTC.

The rearrangement uses TRBV7-8 and TRBJ2-7, with D perhaps being TRBD1 or TRBD2 (5 bases each). V lost 4 bases, J lost 3 bases, and 16 bases lay in between. CDR1 SGHVS and CDR2 FQNEAQ come from the germline V gene. CDR3 length equals 15 residues. The CDR3 loop is CASSSPGTLDYEQYF. In DNA, the CDR3 is TGTGCCAGCAGCTCACCCGGGACCTTGGACTACGAGCAGTACTTC.

The rearrangement links TRBV10-3 to TRBJ2-7, with 10 bases matching TRBD1. The CDR3 runs 16 residues. J lost 0 bases, V lost 3 bases, and 5 bases had no gene match. The germline gives CDR1 ENHRY, CDR2 SYGVKD. The CDR3 sequence: CAISDGRTGGSYEQYF. The CDR3 nucleotides read TGTGCCATCAGTGATGGTAGGACAGGGGGCTCCTACGAGCAGTACTTC.

The V call is TRBV28, the J call TRBJ2-3; no clear D gene. V was trimmed by 8 bases and J by 0 bases, leaving 6 bases between them. This CDR3 has 12 amino acids. Germline V gene lookup returns CDR1 MDHEN and CDR2 SYDVKM. CDR3 sequence reads: CASGDSTDTQYF. CDR3 in DNA: TGTGCCAGCGGGGATAGCACAGATACGCAGTATTTT.